Below are 23 T cell receptor beta chains sequenced from a single sample in a study of cytomegalovirus exposure and HLA in healthy donors. PCR amplification relied on 60 Vbeta primers (plus 13 Jbeta primers). Clones were read by immunoSEQ multiplex PCR, and TCRdb kept only the in-frame ones, dropping some. The sample records under 200,000 clones, roughly 85% being singletons. Material: PBMCs. These receptors were collected from a male donor in good health and CMV-seropositive.

The count of this clone is one. In nucleotides, the CDR3 is TGCGCCAGCAGCAAAAACACCGGGGACAGAGATGGCTACACCTTC. This translates into CASSKNTGDRDGYTF. V and J are TRBV5-1 and TRBJ1-2, with 7 bases matching TRBD1. V was clipped by 4 bases and J by 6 bases; unmatched bases: 12. This CDR3 has 15 residues. CDR1 SGHRS and CDR2 YFSETQ come from the germline V gene.

The chain uses TRBV2 and TRBJ1-1; D is ambiguous. Germline assignment: CDR1 SNHLY and CDR2 FYNNEI. V was clipped by 4 bases and J by 11 bases, with 26 bases between them. CDR3 length: 16 amino acids. CDR3 DNA: TGTGCCAGCAGTGTCCTAAATCCGCCCGCGACGCCGGAGGCTTTCTTT. Protein sequence: CASSVLNPPATPEAFF.

The V gene is TRBV7-9, the J gene TRBJ2-1; weak D call: TRBD1 (5 bases). CDR1 and CDR2 from the germline V gene are SEHNR and FQNEAQ (reference sequence). The ends were cut back, 4 bases at V and 6 bases at J, with 16 bases in the middle. This CDR3 has 15 residues. The CDR3 sequence: CASSSTDKWGNEQFF. DNA of the CDR3: TGTGCCAGCAGCTCGACAGACAAGTGGGGCAATGAGCAGTTCTTC. The full variable domain, with the rest looked up from reference TRBV7-9 and TRBJ2-1, is DTGVSQNPRHKITKRGQNVTFRCDPISEHNRLYWYRQTLGQGPEFLTYFQNEAQLEKSRLLSDRFSAERPKGSFSTLEIQRTEQGDSAMYLCASSSTDKWGNEQFFGPGTRLTVL.

A few counts support this clone. This chain connects TRBV4-1 to TRBJ1-2; D might be TRBD1 (6 bases). Germline CDR1 is MGHRA and CDR2 is YSYEKL. CDR3 length: 15 residues. V lost 1 base to trimming and J lost 3 bases, with 12 bases between them. The DNA of the CDR3 is TGCGCCAGCAGCCAAGTTAACAGGGTTGACTATGGCTACACCTTC. It translates to CASSQVNRVDYGYTF.

The chain links TRBV10-2 to TRBJ2-5; TRBD2 matches at 7 bases. J was trimmed by 5 bases and V by 7 bases; bases with no gene match: 7. Germline V gene data show CDR1 as WSHSY and CDR2 as SAAADI. This CDR3 contains 13 residues. DNA of the CDR3: TGCGCCAGCACTCGGGGGGTGATGGAGACCCAGTACTTC. Protein: CASTRGVMETQYF.

The chain joins TRBV27 to TRBJ2-3; 7 bases match TRBD2. From germline, CDR1 is MNHEY and CDR2 SMNVEV (reference sequence). The CDR3 sequence is 16 residues long. V was pared by 5 bases and J by 0 bases, with 8 bases of the junction left unmatched. CDR3 nucleotide sequence: TGTGCCAGCAGTAACCGCCTAGCGGTAAGCACAGATACGCAGTATTTT. It is translated as CASSNRLAVSTDTQYF.

The DNA for the CDR3 is TGTGCCAGCAGTTCTAGGAGGGATACGCAGTATTTT. This gives the protein CASSSRRDTQYF. This chain joins TRBV27 and TRBJ2-3, with a possible D match to TRBD2 (5 bases). The length of the CDR3 is 12 residues. Germline assignment: CDR1 MNHEY and CDR2 SMNVEV (reference sequence). V was clipped by 4 bases and J by 6 bases, with 8 bases between them.

V and J are TRBV10-3 and TRBJ1-2, with D unresolved. V was shortened by 7 bases and J by 6 bases, with 15 bases between the two germline ends. In germline, CDR1 is ENHRY, CDR2 SYGVKD. This CDR3 contains 13 residues. For the CDR3, the DNA is TGTGCCATCAATGGCCGGGGTGTAAATGGCTACACCTTC. Translated, it gives CAINGRGVNGYTF.

This chain joins TRBV30 and TRBJ2-5, with 8 nucleotides matching TRBD2. Germline CDR1 is GTSNPN and CDR2 is SVGIG (reference sequence). Trimming cost V 4 bases and J 4 bases; bases outside gene matches: 8. This CDR3 is 14 amino acids long. Written as DNA, the CDR3 is TGTGCCTGGACCACCAACGGGGGGGTAGAGACCCAGTACTTC. Amino acid sequence: CAWTTNGGVETQYF.

J is TRBJ2-7 and V is TRBV28, with D possibly being TRBD1 (5 bases). V lost 2 bases, J lost 3 bases, and 14 bases lay in between. Germline V gene lookup returns CDR1 MDHEN and CDR2 SYDVKM. The CDR3 loop spans 15 amino acids. CDR3 nucleotides: TGTGCCAGCAGTTTAGGGGCCCCTACCATCTACGAGCAGTACTTC. Its protein product is CASSLGAPTIYEQYF.

V and J are TRBV9 and TRBJ1-4, with D possibly TRBD1 on 6 matching bases. V was clipped by 0 bases and J by 4 bases, with 16 bases between them. Per germline, CDR1 SGDLS and CDR2 YYNGEE. The CDR3 runs to 17 residues. The CDR3 nucleotides are TGTGCCAGCAGCGTAGGTCTAAGGCGGACAGATAATGAAAAACTGTTTTTT. The encoded protein is CASSVGLRRTDNEKLFF.

This clone was picked up one time. The chain has TRBV7-8 and TRBJ1-1; TRBD1 might be the D (5 bases). From germline, CDR1 is SGHVS and CDR2 FQNEAQ. V gave up 3 bases and J gave up 2 bases, with 10 bases separating them. The CDR3 is made up of 14 amino acids. The CDR3 DNA is TGTGCCAGCAGCTTCAAGGGGCTTAACACTGAAGCTTTCTTT. It encodes CASSFKGLNTEAFF. The full variable domain, completed using reference TRBV7-8 and TRBJ1-1, is GAGVSQSPRYKVAKRGQDVALRCDPISGHVSLFWYQQALGQGPEFLTYFQNEAQLDKSGLPSDRFFAERPEGSVSTLKIQRTQQEDSAVYLCASSFKGLNTEAFFGQGTRLTVV.

The chain recombines TRBV2 with TRBJ1-3; a weak D match, TRBD1 (6 bases). Looked up from germline, CDR1 is SNHLY and CDR2 is FYNNEI. There are 14 residues in the CDR3. The V end was cut by 8 bases, the J end by 0 bases, with 11 bases between. CDR3 nucleotide sequence: TGTGCCAGCGGCTTAGGGGGCTCTGGAAACACCATATATTTT. Translated, it gives CASGLGGSGNTIYF.

J is TRBJ1-2 and V is TRBV7-2; 8 nucleotides align to TRBD1. V shed 5 bases, J shed 8 bases, and the junction held 13 bases outside the gene matches. Germline loops: CDR1 SGHTA, CDR2 FQGNSA. This CDR3 region has 15 residues. CDR3 sequence: CASSPTTSGDRGYTF. The CDR3 DNA sequence: TGTGCCAGCAGCCCTACTACCTCGGGGGACAGGGGCTACACCTTC.

This chain joins TRBV7-9 and TRBJ1-1; D is possibly TRBD1 (5 bases). The V and J ends lost 1 base and 5 bases respectively, with 8 bases between them. Germline CDR1 SEHNR, CDR2 FQNEAQ (reference sequence). CDR3 size: 13 residues. CDR3 loop: CASSLDGGTEAFF. Written as DNA, the CDR3 is TGTGCCAGCAGCTTAGACGGGGGAACTGAAGCTTTCTTT.

The chain carries TRBV6-1 and TRBJ1-2, with no clear D. Per the germline V gene, CDR1 is MNHNS and CDR2 is SASEGT. Trimming removed 4 bases at V and 0 bases at J, with 21 bases between. The CDR3 has 18 amino acids. CDR3 nucleotide sequence: TGTGCCAGCAGTGGACCCGAGCCGCAGGCGTCCGCTAACTATGGCTACACCTTC. Translated, it gives CASSGPEPQASANYGYTF.

V and J are TRBV4-3 and TRBJ2-5, with 10 bases lining up with TRBD1. Per the germline V gene, CDR1 is LGHNA and CDR2 is YSLEER. The CDR3 runs 15 residues. The V segment lost 4 bases and the J segment 5 bases; nucleotides outside the gene matches: 7. The CDR3, as DNA: TGCGCCAGCAGCCCGGGACAGGGGTTGCGGGAGACCCAGTACTTC. This translates into CASSPGQGLRETQYF.

The V and J genes are TRBV5-4 and TRBJ2-1; TRBD1 aligns across 8 bases. CDR1 is SGHNT and CDR2 is YYREEE in the germline V gene (reference sequence). Unmatched junction bases numbered 5, after V lost 4 bases and J lost 2 bases. This CDR3 contains 15 residues. CDR3 sequence: CASSRGQDAYNEQFF. CDR3 DNA sequence: TGTGCCAGCAGCCGGGGACAGGACGCCTACAATGAGCAGTTCTTC.

A single count supports this clone. This chain joins TRBV7-9 and TRBJ1-2, with D perhaps matching TRBD1 (5 bases). Germline-derived CDR1 and CDR2 are SEHNR and FQNEAQ (reference sequence). V lost 3 bases, J lost 0 bases, and 11 bases lay in between. The length of the CDR3 is 15 residues. The CDR3 bases are TGTGCCAGCAGCTTGAATTTGGACACTAACTATGGCTACACCTTC. Protein product: CASSLNLDTNYGYTF. The whole variable domain, remainder taken from reference TRBV7-9 and TRBJ1-2, is DTGVSQNPRHKITKRGQNVTFRCDPISEHNRLYWYRQTLGQGPEFLTYFQNEAQLEKSRLLSDRFSAERPKGSFSTLEIQRTEQGDSAMYLCASSLNLDTNYGYTFGSGTRLTVV.

The chain combines TRBV7-8 with TRBJ1-5, with TRBD1 as a possible D gene (6 bases). The V and J ends lost 5 bases and 5 bases respectively, with 19 bases between them. The CDR3 is 16 amino acids. Per germline, CDR1 SGHVS and CDR2 FQNEAQ. As DNA, the CDR3 is TGTGCCAGCAGCCCACTTAACAGGGATATGCATCAGCCCCAGCATTTT. Translating gives CASSPLNRDMHQPQHF.

The chain has TRBV2 and TRBJ1-1, with D hard to call. Trimming shortened V by 7 bases and J by 4 bases, and 16 bases separated the two germline ends. Germline lookup yields CDR1 SNHLY and CDR2 FYNNEI. The CDR3 runs to 14 residues. Written as DNA, the CDR3 is TGTGCCAGCACGCGCTCAGGTGGTGGCACTGAAGCTTTCTTT. It encodes CASTRSGGGTEAFF.

The CDR3 region has the DNA TGTGCCAGCAGCTTGGCCCAGGACAGGGGTTTAGGAGAGACCCAGTACTTC. This gives the protein CASSLAQDRGLGETQYF. The chain is built from TRBV5-6 and TRBJ2-5; 9 nucleotides agree with TRBD1. J lost 4 bases, V lost 0 bases, and 10 bases had no gene match. Germline values: CDR1 SGHDT, CDR2 YYEEEE. The CDR3 consists of 17 residues. The variable domain in full, completed from reference TRBV5-6 and TRBJ2-5, reads DAGVTQSPTHLIKTRGQQVTLRCSPKSGHDTVSWYQQALGQGPQFIFQYYEEEERQRGNFPDRFSGHQFPNYSSELNVNALLLGDSALYLCASSLAQDRGLGETQYFGPGTRLLVL.

The V call is TRBV29-1, the J call TRBJ2-7, with D hard to call. Germline assignment: CDR1 SQVTM and CDR2 ANQGSEA. The CDR3 covers 11 residues. Trimming removed 1 base from V and 3 bases from J, with 4 bases in between. The CDR3 loop reads CSVEVYYEQYF. The CDR3 DNA sequence: TGCAGCGTTGAAGTTTACTACGAGCAGTACTTC.